Detailed here is one TCR beta chain. Its antigen remains unknown. PCR used 60 Vbeta primers and 13 Jbeta primers. The table came from immunoSEQ multiplex PCR; TCRdb's copy has only in-frame clones and leaves some out. In all, the sample yields about 120,000 clones. The sample originates from a study of cytomegalovirus exposure and HLA in healthy donors. The study's findings and limits: An analysis that came later showed most CMV-associated TCR beta chains appearing HLA-restricted. 150 or so TCR beta chains were listed as cytomegalovirus-associated.

CDR1 is MNHEY, CDR2 SVGAGI, per germline. With V trimmed by 4 bases and J by 6 bases, 2 bases remained unmatched. This CDR3 has 14 amino acids. The receptor was derived from a young man in good health and CMV-seronegative. Input material: PBMCs. This chain joins TRBV6-5 and TRBJ2-2; the match to TRBD1 covers 10 bases. This CDR3 is CASSSGQGSGELFF. The CDR3 bases are TGTGCCAGCAGTTCGGGACAGGGGTCCGGGGAGCTGTTTTTT.